This T cell receptor (beta chain) was sequenced for a study of response to subunit inactivated influenza vaccine. Whole-study findings and limits: Authors suggested that a seasonal influenza vaccination recruits few new T cells each time.

The length of the CDR3 is 13 residues. V lost 8 bases, J lost 4 bases, and 5 bases stayed unmatched. CDR1 and CDR2 (germline): SQVTM, ANQGSEA. This clonotype has a count of ten or more. Its antigen is still unknown. TCRdb re-analysed the RT-PCR reads in MiXCR, keeping a single row per CDR3 protein. The table records about 700,000 distinct CDR3 sequences, less than 20% of them present only once. The sequencing used PBMCs from blood, collected 11 to 12 days after vaccination. The sequence was obtained from a man aged 50-60 years who received an inactivated influenza vaccine. The rearrangement links TRBV29-1 to TRBJ2-4; 10 nucleotides align to TRBD1. The CDR3 spells CSMRQGAKNIQYF. The CDR3 region has the DNA TGCAGCATGAGACAGGGGGCAAAAAACATTCAGTACTTC.